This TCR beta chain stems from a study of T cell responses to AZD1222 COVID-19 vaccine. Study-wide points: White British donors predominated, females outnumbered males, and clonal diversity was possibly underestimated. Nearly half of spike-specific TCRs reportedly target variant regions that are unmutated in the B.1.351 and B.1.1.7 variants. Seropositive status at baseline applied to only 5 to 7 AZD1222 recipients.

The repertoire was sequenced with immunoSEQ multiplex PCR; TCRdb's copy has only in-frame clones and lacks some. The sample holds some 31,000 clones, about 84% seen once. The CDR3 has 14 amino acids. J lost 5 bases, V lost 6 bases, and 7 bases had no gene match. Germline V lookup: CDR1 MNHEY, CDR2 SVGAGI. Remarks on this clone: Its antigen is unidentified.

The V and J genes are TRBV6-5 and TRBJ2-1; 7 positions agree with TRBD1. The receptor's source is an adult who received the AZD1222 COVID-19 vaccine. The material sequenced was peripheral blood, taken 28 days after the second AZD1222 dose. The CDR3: CASRLRGQNNEQFF. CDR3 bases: TGTGCCAGCAGACTCAGGGGACAGAACAATGAGCAGTTCTTC.